The 17 T cell receptor beta chains given below trace back to one sample, sequenced in a study of OX40 agonist ivuxolimab in advanced cancers. The repertoire was sequenced with immunoSEQ multiplex PCR; TCRdb's copy has only in-frame clones and lacks some. The table lists some 29,000 clones, around nine tenths of them singletons. Sequencing was performed on CD4+ or CD8+ T cells sorted from blood, taken in a trial of the OX40 agonist ivuxolimab. Receptors were obtained from an adult with an advanced solid tumor such as melanoma, head and neck, liver or kidney cancer.

The chain has TRBV7-6 and TRBJ2-1; D is unresolved. CDR1 is SGHVS and CDR2 is FNYEAQ in the germline V gene. The CDR3 spans 13 residues. Between the trimmed V and J ends, which lost 5 bases and 4 bases, there was a span of 9 bases. The CDR3 is CASSRDKYNEQFF. In DNA form, the CDR3 reads TGTGCCAGCAGCCGAGACAAGTACAATGAGCAGTTCTTC.

The V call is TRBV27, the J call TRBJ2-1; D is unclear. Germline V lookup: CDR1 MNHEY, CDR2 SMNVEV (reference sequence). The length of the CDR3 is 10 residues. V lost 6 bases and J 8 bases, leaving 5 bases between the germline ends. DNA for the CDR3: TGTGCCAGCAGAGGAGATGAGCAGTTCTTC. Its protein product is CASRGDEQFF.

The chain couples TRBV10-3 to TRBJ2-7, with D possibly TRBD1 on 6 matching bases. V gave up 2 bases and J gave up 0 bases, with 11 bases separating them. The CDR3 is made up of 15 amino acids. Germline loops: CDR1 ENHRY, CDR2 SYGVKD. CDR3 in amino acids: CAISELTGSSYEQYF. The CDR3 DNA reads as TGTGCCATCAGTGAGCTGACAGGAAGCTCCTACGAGCAGTACTTC.

This clone showed up just once. The chain joins TRBV10-3 to TRBJ1-1; D gene uncertain. V was cut by 3 bases and J by 1 base, with 3 bases left in between. The CDR3 spans 12 residues. The germline CDR1 and CDR2 sequences are ENHRY and SYGVKD. CDR3 bases: TGTGCCATCAGTGACGGGAACACTGAAGCTTTCTTT. The encoded protein is CAISDGNTEAFF.

This chain uses TRBV27 with TRBJ1-5, with D uncertain. Per the germline V gene, CDR1 is MNHEY and CDR2 is SMNVEV (reference sequence). This CDR3 has 14 residues. V lost 5 bases and J 0 bases, leaving 8 bases between the germline ends. The CDR3 nucleotides are TGTGCCAGCAGTCCCCGGGATAGCAATCAGCCCCAGCATTTT. It codes for CASSPRDSNQPQHF.

In this sample, this clone turned up once. CDR3 in amino acids: CASSLLGYYGYTF. CDR3 DNA: TGTGCCAGCAGCTTACTGGGTTACTATGGCTACACCTTC. The gene calls are TRBV7-9 and TRBJ1-2; D gene unclear. Trimming stripped 2 bases from V and 3 bases from J, with 7 bases between. CDR1 is SEHNR, CDR2 FQNEAQ, per germline (reference sequence). The CDR3 totals 13 residues.

This chain connects TRBV27 to TRBJ2-3; 9 bases are shared with TRBD1. V lost 5 bases, J lost 5 bases, and 5 bases stayed unmatched. There are 14 residues in the CDR3. Germline CDR1 MNHEY, CDR2 SMNVEV (reference sequence). This chain's CDR3 is CASSHRGLGDTQYF. For the CDR3, the DNA is TGTGCCAGCAGTCACAGGGGGCTCGGAGATACGCAGTATTTT.

The J gene is TRBJ2-7, the V gene TRBV7-9; D is ambiguous. The CDR3 contains 11 residues. The germline V gene encodes CDR1 SEHNR and CDR2 FQNEAQ (reference sequence). V gave up 8 bases and J gave up 1 base, with 6 bases separating them. CDR3 in DNA: TGTGCCAGCCGGTCGTCCTACGAGCAGTACTTC. Its protein product is CASRSSYEQYF.

This CDR3 is CSARDLNEQFF. The CDR3 DNA is TGCAGTGCTAGAGATCTGAATGAGCAGTTCTTC. This rearrangement joins TRBV20-1 to TRBJ2-1; D is uncertain. The CDR3 runs 11 residues. Germline V lookup: CDR1 DFQATT, CDR2 SNEGSKA (reference sequence). V was cut by 0 bases and J by 7 bases, with 4 bases left in between.

The chain combines TRBV28 with TRBJ2-7, with unresolved D. Germline V gene sequence: CDR1 MDHEN, CDR2 SYDVKM. This CDR3 comprises 13 residues. V was trimmed by 6 bases and J by 7 bases, leaving 16 bases between them. DNA of the CDR3: TGTGCCAGCAGCTTGACCCGGGTCCAGGAGCAGTACTTC. This translates into CASSLTRVQEQYF.

The gene calls are TRBV7-9 and TRBJ2-5; D may correspond to TRBD1 or TRBD2 (7 bases each). Trimming took off 5 bases at V and 4 bases at J, with 11 bases between the two ends. The germline CDR1 and CDR2 sequences are SEHNR and FQNEAQ (reference sequence). The CDR3 has 13 amino acids. CDR3 sequence: CASSQGGGETQYF. CDR3 DNA sequence: TGTGCCAGCAGCCAGGGGGGGGGAGAGACCCAGTACTTC.

The chain combines TRBV10-3 with TRBJ2-3, with a possible D match to TRBD2 (6 bases). CDR3 size: 14 residues. Germline V lookup: CDR1 ENHRY, CDR2 SYGVKD. V gave up 3 bases and J gave up 3 bases, with 10 bases separating them. CDR3 DNA: TGTGCCATCAGTGACAGGGCGGGGACAGATACGCAGTATTTT. It encodes CAISDRAGTDTQYF.

This chain connects TRBV27 to TRBJ2-3, with 10 bases identical to TRBD2. CDR3 length: 15 residues. J gave up 9 bases and V 8 bases, and 14 bases lay outside the gene matches. Germline CDR1 and CDR2: MNHEY and SMNVEV (reference sequence). The CDR3: CASRRAGGPIGTQYF. For the CDR3, the DNA is TGTGCCAGCCGGCGAGCGGGAGGGCCTATAGGGACGCAGTATTTT.

The rearrangement links TRBV7-8 to TRBJ2-3; 8 bases agree with TRBD1. Germline CDR1 reads SGHVS; CDR2 reads FQNEAQ. The CDR3 extends over 14 amino acids. The J segment lost 4 bases and the V segment lost 2 bases, leaving 2 bases of the junction unmatched. CDR3: CASSLPQGADTQYF. CDR3 DNA: TGTGCCAGCAGCTTACCACAGGGGGCAGATACGCAGTATTTT.

This clone has only one observation. CDR3 sequence (DNA): TGTGCCAGCATGGCGGGGGGGGCTGCTGAGCAGTTCTTC. It specifies CASMAGGAAEQFF. The chain combines TRBV5-4 with TRBJ2-1; 9 nucleotides match TRBD2. CDR1 and CDR2 from the germline V gene are SGHNT and YYREEE (reference sequence). CDR3 length equals 13 residues. Unmatched junction bases numbered 7, after V lost 6 bases and J lost 9 bases.

The chain recombines TRBV28 with TRBJ1-1; 7 bases align to TRBD1. The CDR3 runs 14 residues. V dropped 6 bases and J dropped 3; count of bases not matched to a gene: 7. CDR1 MDHEN and CDR2 SYDVKM come from the germline V gene. The DNA of the CDR3 is TGTGCCAGCAGGGTAGGGGGCTGGGACACTGAAGCTTTCTTT. The encoded protein is CASRVGGWDTEAFF.

The genes are TRBV10-3 and TRBJ2-1, with D unclear. V lost 6 bases and J 0 bases, leaving 12 bases between the germline ends. There are 15 residues in the CDR3. The germline V gene encodes CDR1 ENHRY and CDR2 SYGVKD. The CDR3 protein is CAIRPDLDSYNEQFF. The CDR3 nucleotides read TGTGCCATCAGACCCGACCTAGACTCCTACAATGAGCAGTTCTTC.